This T cell receptor beta chain stems from a study of blood T cell repertoires in COVID-19 (dated by TCRdb to 2019 to 2021). The study in broad terms: The collaborator samples originated in the United States, Italy and Spain and spanned the acute and convalescent phases of COVID-19. The material from the prospective study consisted of cDNA or gDNA derived from T cells, B-cell-depleted T cells, or PBMCs. Subjects who had been exposed to COVID-19, were actively infected with it, or had recovered from it provided the deeply sampled blood TCRbeta repertoires that made up the dataset. The repertoires were released in a freely available public database meant as a resource for research on the immune response to SARS-CoV-2. Samples came from the ongoing ImmuneRACE study (first 160 participants) plus 1,254 subjects from 6 global collaborators. A de-identified subject ID, COVID-19 status, age in years and sex were almost always included in the sample metadata. Where HLA class I and class II types were available, the types were taken from metadata supplied by the sample provider, not from assay-based typing.

The CDR1 and CDR2 encoded by the germline V gene (reference sequence) are GTSNPN and SVGIG. Measured from the cysteine to the phenylalanine, the CDR3 is 16 residues long. Only CDR3 DNA remains: 48 bases, in frame from the first base. V is cut back by 1 base and J by 4 bases, with 9 bases in the junction unmatched. TCRbeta CDR3 regions were amplified from genomic DNA using the immunoSEQ Assay, a bias-controlled multiplex PCR. Turning to the authors' computational methods: The number of nucleated cells in each sample was estimated by amplification of reference gene primers within the assay. Sequence reads were collapsed and filtered to measure the absolute abundance of every unique TCRbeta CDR3 rearrangement. Productive Simpson clonality was computed per sample as the square root of Simpson's diversity index over productive rearrangements. Entries here come from immuneACCESS through TCRdb and include only in-frame sequences with V and J called. Some clones fail to appear in such tables; in the studies checked, an unresolved V gene covers under half of the shortfall, and the cause of the remainder is unknown. That table furnishes V, J and clone size, whereas the DNA furnished D and trimming. The sample table shows under 150,000 clones, and around 90% are seen once. The ten top clones hold 4.6% of the sample.

A note on this clone: What this receptor recognizes is not known. The sample holds no much larger clone one base away, and base qualities are not on file.

Collaborating institutions collected whole blood in K2EDTA tubes following their own protocols. For TCRbeta analysis, collaborator samples were shipped as frozen whole blood, as isolated PBMCs, or as DNA extracted from either sample type. Study-level results and caveats: Clinical and demographic metadata were provided uncurated, with the amount varying by source and participant.

The V and J segments used are TRBV30 and TRBJ2-1, and 8 bases in between align with TRBD2. The source of this sequence is a woman aged 45-60 years with acute or convalescent COVID-19. The sample taken for sequencing was peripheral blood. The base sequence is TGTGCCTGGAGTGGAGGAAGCGGGGGCCATTACAATGAGCAGTTCTTC. This codes for CAWSGGSGGHYNEQFF. When the CDR3 is completed using the reference TRBV30 and TRBJ2-1 genes on either side, the full variable domain is SQTIHQWPATLVQPVGSPLSLECTVEGTSNPNLYWYRQAAGRGLQLLFYSVGIGQISSEVPQNLSASRPQDRQFILSSKKLLLSDSGFYLCAWSGGSGGHYNEQFFGPGTRLTVL.